This TCR beta chain was sequenced for a study of blood T cells in healthy people across ages. Study findings and constraints: Naive and antigen-experienced cells could not be conclusively compared, given unsorted PBMCs. Aged donors had fewer naive CD4+ cells and lower diversity than long-lived donors.

Trimming shortened V by 4 bases and J by 2 bases, and 6 bases separated the two germline ends. This CDR3 is built from 13 residues. CDR1 is GTSNPN and CDR2 is SVGIG in the germline V gene (reference sequence). On this clonotype itself: Its antigen remains unidentified.

Through a sample-barcoded 5' primer and a J-beta primer mix, a second PCR was run for roughly 6 to 11 cycles. Sequencing of every sample gave 3 million or more CDR3-containing paired-end reads. TCRdb redid the calling of the 5' RACE reads with MiXCR, one entry per CDR3 protein. The sample contains approximately 800,000 distinct CDR3 sequences, under 80% of which appear only once. The chain joins TRBV30 to TRBJ1-6, with D uncertain. The sample comprised blood. This receptor was taken from a man in his thirties or forties in good health. CDR3 region: CAWTETYNSPLHF. The CDR3 coding sequence is TGTGCCTGGACAGAAACCTATAATTCACCCCTCCACTTT.